This T cell receptor beta chain was sequenced in a study of T cells after posttransplantation cyclophosphamide. Overall study results and limits: TRB clonality was highly associated with recipient CMV seropositivity and reactivation. Donor-recipient repertoire similarity was low at 1-2 months, rising over year one. TRB overlap between skin or GI tissue T cells and blood was limited.

The CDR3 loop spans 16 amino acids. The assay was immunoSEQ multiplex PCR, and TCRdb's table has in-frame clones only and misses some. The sample consists of approximately 28,000 clones, 80% to 95% of them appearing once. Note on this clone: Antigen specificity is unknown.

Cells defined as naive were viable CD3+CD4+ or CD3+CD8+ and CCR7+CD45RA+CD45RO-CD95-CD27+CD28+. The chain joins TRBV21-1 to TRBJ2-6; the table calls TRBD1, which could not be checked here. TRBV21-1 is termed a pseudogene. Sample: naive CD4+ T cells sorted from PBMCs. This sequence was found in a woman aged 60 to 75 in good health, CMV-negative, and a related stem cell transplant donor. The CDR3 DNA follows: TGTGCCAGCAGCAAACCAGGCGCGACTGGGGCCAACGTCCTGACTTTC. Protein: CASSKPGATGANVLTF.